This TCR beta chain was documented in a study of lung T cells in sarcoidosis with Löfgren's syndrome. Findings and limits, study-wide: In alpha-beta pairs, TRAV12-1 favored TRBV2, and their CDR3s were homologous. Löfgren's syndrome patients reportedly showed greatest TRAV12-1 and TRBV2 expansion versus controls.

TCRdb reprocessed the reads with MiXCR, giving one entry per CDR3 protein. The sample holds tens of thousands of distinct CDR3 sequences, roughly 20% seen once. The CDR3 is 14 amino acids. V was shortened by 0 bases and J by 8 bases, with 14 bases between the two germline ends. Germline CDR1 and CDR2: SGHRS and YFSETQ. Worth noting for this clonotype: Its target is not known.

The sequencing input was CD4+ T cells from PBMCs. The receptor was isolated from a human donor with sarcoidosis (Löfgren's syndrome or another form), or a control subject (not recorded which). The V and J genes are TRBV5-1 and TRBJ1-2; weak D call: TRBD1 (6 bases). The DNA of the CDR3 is TGCGCCAGCAGCTTGGTCCCTCAACAGGGCGGCTACACCTTC. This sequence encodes CASSLVPQQGGYTF.